This T cell receptor (beta chain) was captured in a study of blood T cell repertoires in COVID-19. Study background: T cells, B-cell-depleted T cells, or PBMCs provided the cDNA or gDNA that served as material.

The method was immunoSEQ multiplex PCR; TCRdb's version includes in-frame clones alone and lacks a portion of them. The repertoire holds 79,000 or so clones, about 87% seen once, with approximately 1% in the top ten. CDR3 size: 14 residues. The V gene end was trimmed by 5 bases and the J gene end by 7 bases; junction bases not matched to a gene: 9. Germline CDR1 is SGHRS and CDR2 is YFSETQ. The clonotype was recovered from a human donor in a cohort sampled during active COVID-19. The chain employs TRBV5-1 and TRBJ1-3; 7 positions agree with TRBD1. What was sequenced was peripheral blood. The CDR3 protein is CASRLTGSENTIYF. The CDR3 DNA reads as TGCGCCAGCAGACTGACAGGGAGTGAGAACACCATATATTTT.